One sample yielded the 20 T cell receptor beta chains listed below, sequenced in a study of beta chain features in type 1 diabetes. What was sequenced were expressed TCRB transcripts, since all of the isolated RNA had been reverse transcribed. Using immunoSEQ multiplex PCR, the repertoire was profiled, and TCRdb retains in-frame clones only, with some absent. The profile shows around 160,000 clones, roughly 48% of them singletons. The sample was Tregs from blood. The receptors were gathered from a man aged 18 to 29 in good health.

This clone came up a few times. The V gene is TRBV7-2, the J gene TRBJ2-3; 7 positions agree with TRBD1. This CDR3 spans 16 amino acids. V dropped 2 bases and J dropped 0; count of bases not matched to a gene: 5. The germline V gene has CDR1 SGHTA and CDR2 FQGNSA. The CDR3: CASSLSRDRSTDTQYF. CDR3 nucleotide sequence: TGTGCCAGCAGCTTAAGCCGGGACAGAAGCACAGATACGCAGTATTTT.

This clone has only a few counts. CDR3 in amino acids: CANLKSPLHF. For the CDR3, the DNA is TGTGCCAACCTAAAGTCACCCCTCCACTTT. The chain employs TRBV28 and TRBJ1-6; D gene uncertain. The CDR3 has 10 residues. V lost 10 bases and J 10 bases, leaving 8 bases between the germline ends. Looked up from germline, CDR1 is MDHEN and CDR2 is SYDVKM. Combining the CDR3 with reference TRBV28 and TRBJ1-6 gives the whole variable domain DVKVTQSSRYLVKRTGEKVFLECVQDMDHENMFWYRQDPGLGLRLIYFSYDVKMKEKGDIPEGYSVSREKKERFSLILESASTNQTSMYLCANLKSPLHFGNGTRLTVT.

A word on this clone: Within the sample, other DNA sequences also encode this same CDR3. This rearrangement joins TRBV27 to TRBJ1-2; 8 nucleotides agree with TRBD1. CDR3 length equals 13 residues. Per the germline V gene, CDR1 is MNHEY and CDR2 is SMNVEV (reference sequence). Trimming removed 5 bases from V and 7 bases from J; junction bases left unmatched: 6. CDR3 in amino acids: CASSMGTGLGYTF. In DNA form, the CDR3 reads TGTGCCAGCAGTATGGGGACAGGCCTTGGCTACACCTTC.

This chain joins TRBV7-9 and TRBJ2-3, with D perhaps matching TRBD2 (8 bases). Trimming shortened V by 2 bases and J by 9 bases, and 18 bases separated the two germline ends. The germline V gene encodes CDR1 SEHNR and CDR2 FQNEAQ (reference sequence). The CDR3 has 15 amino acids. CDR3 DNA: TGTGCCAGCAGCTTATGGACAGGAGCGGGAGAGACGCAGTATTTT. It is translated as CASSLWTGAGETQYF.

V gene TRBV9 combines with J gene TRBJ1-5; TRBD1 matches at 7 bases. The CDR3 consists of 14 residues. With V trimmed by 4 bases and J by 0 bases, 1 base remained unmatched. Germline CDR1 reads SGDLS; CDR2 reads YYNGEE. The CDR3 DNA sequence: TGTGCCAGCAGCAGGGGGCTTAGCAATCAGCCCCAGCATTTT. Protein sequence: CASSRGLSNQPQHF.

With respect to this clone: Other DNA sequences from this sample encode an identical CDR3 as well. The chain uses TRBV28 and TRBJ2-7, with 9 bases matching TRBD1. The V and J ends lost 4 bases and 5 bases, in that order; junction bases with no gene match: 6. Germline V gene lookup returns CDR1 MDHEN and CDR2 SYDVKM. CDR3 length: 14 residues. The chain's CDR3 is CASSSQGALNEQYF. For the CDR3, the DNA is TGTGCCAGCAGTTCACAGGGGGCGCTGAACGAGCAGTACTTC.

The chain links TRBV10-3 to TRBJ1-2, with 11 positions matching TRBD1. Germline CDR1 and CDR2: ENHRY and SYGVKD. The V segment lost 9 bases and the J segment 6 bases; nucleotides outside the gene matches: 6. This CDR3 has 13 residues. CDR3 residues: CAISDRGRDGYTF. In DNA form, the CDR3 reads TGTGCCATTTCGGACAGGGGGCGGGATGGCTACACCTTC.

This clone has more than one count but fewer than ten. J is TRBJ1-5 and V is TRBV28; D possibly corresponds to TRBD1 (5 bases). The CDR3 runs to 13 residues. Germline values: CDR1 MDHEN, CDR2 SYDVKM. Trimming left V 7 bases short and J 5 bases short, with 12 bases between. The CDR3 DNA follows: TGTGCCAGCACCGGCGGGGCTTATCAGCCCCAGCATTTT. Translating gives CASTGGAYQPQHF. The full variable domain, with the rest looked up from reference TRBV28 and TRBJ1-5, is DVKVTQSSRYLVKRTGEKVFLECVQDMDHENMFWYRQDPGLGLRLIYFSYDVKMKEKGDIPEGYSVSREKKERFSLILESASTNQTSMYLCASTGGAYQPQHFGDGTRLSIL.

This clone has only a few counts. This sequence joins TRBV4-1 and TRBJ2-3; no clear D. Germline lookup yields CDR1 MGHRA and CDR2 YSYEKL. V lost 1 base and J lost 1, with 3 bases in between. CDR3 length: 13 amino acids. The CDR3 DNA is TGCGCCAGCAGCCAAGCCGGCACAGATACGCAGTATTTT. Protein sequence: CASSQAGTDTQYF.

This clone was observed a handful of times. This chain joins TRBV7-2 and TRBJ2-7, with D possibly being TRBD1 (5 bases). Trimming shortened V by 5 bases and J by 3 bases, and 11 bases separated the two germline ends. CDR3 length: 13 amino acids. Germline loops: CDR1 SGHTA, CDR2 FQGNSA. The CDR3 nucleotides are TGTGCCAGCAGCACCGGACATAACTACGAGCAGTACTTC. Translated: CASSTGHNYEQYF.

This clone has just a few counts. This chain joins TRBV7-3 and TRBJ2-3; D is unclear. The CDR3 totals 17 residues. Trimming shortened V by 2 bases and J by 2 bases, and 17 bases separated the two germline ends. Per germline, CDR1 SGHTA and CDR2 FQGTGA. CDR3 nucleotides: TGTGCCAGCAGCTTAGTGCCCTCAACTGGTTACACAGATACGCAGTATTTT. Its protein is CASSLVPSTGYTDTQYF.

This sequence joins TRBV4-1 and TRBJ2-7; D is uncertain. Germline V lookup: CDR1 MGHRA, CDR2 YSYEKL. V dropped 1 base and J dropped 3 bases, with 7 bases sitting between them. There are 13 residues in the CDR3. The CDR3 DNA reads as TGCGCCAGCAGCCAAGTTCCCCACTACGAGCAGTACTTC. Its protein product is CASSQVPHYEQYF.

This clone has just a few counts. This sequence joins TRBV29-1 and TRBJ1-2; 11 nucleotides match TRBD1. The CDR3 is 13 residues long. V lost 6 bases to trimming and J lost 4 bases; unmatched junction nucleotides: 4. Germline V gene data show CDR1 as SQVTM and CDR2 as ANQGSEA. CDR3 sequence reads: CSVTGQGGYGYTF. In nucleotides, the CDR3 is TGCAGCGTGACGGGACAGGGGGGCTATGGCTACACCTTC.

This chain joins TRBV4-2 and TRBJ2-3; a weak D match, TRBD2 (5 bases). Germline CDR1 and CDR2: LGHNA and YNFKEQ. Trimming left V 1 base short and J 2 bases short, with 19 bases between. This CDR3 region has 18 residues. The CDR3 protein is CASSQAVPRQRLTDTQYF. For the CDR3, the DNA is TGTGCCAGCAGCCAAGCCGTCCCCCGCCAGCGGCTCACAGATACGCAGTATTTT.

V usage is TRBV30 and J usage is TRBJ1-5; a possible D gene is TRBD1 (5 bases). V was cut by 5 bases and J by 1 base, with 9 bases left in between. The CDR3 contains 13 residues. Looked up from germline, CDR1 is GTSNPN and CDR2 is SVGIG (reference sequence). The CDR3, as DNA: TGTGCCTGGGGCCAGGGAAGCAATCAGCCCCAGCATTTT. Protein sequence: CAWGQGSNQPQHF.

This chain uses TRBV6-1 with TRBJ1-2; no clear D gene. The V gene's germline CDR1 is MNHNS and CDR2 SASEGT. Trimming removed 2 bases at V and 4 bases at J, with 5 bases between. This CDR3 comprises 12 residues. The chain's CDR3 is CASSEQAYGYTF. CDR3 bases: TGTGCCAGCAGTGAACAGGCCTATGGCTACACCTTC.

This clone was recorded a few times. The gene calls are TRBV28 and TRBJ2-1, with D perhaps TRBD1 (7 bases). V was trimmed by 11 bases and J by 9 bases, leaving 17 bases between them. CDR3 length: 12 residues. Germline V CDR1 and CDR2: MDHEN, SYDVKM. DNA for the CDR3: TGTGCCTCCCAGGGGGGCCTTGGTGAGCAGTTCTTC. It yields the protein CASQGGLGEQFF.

This rearrangement joins TRBV5-1 to TRBJ1-1, with TRBD1 as a possible D gene (6 bases). Trimming stripped 0 bases from V and 5 bases from J, with 14 bases between. The CDR3 is 15 amino acids. Germline CDR1 SGHRS, CDR2 YFSETQ. The CDR3 sequence: CASSLAGTRRTEAFF. The CDR3 DNA reads TGCGCCAGCAGCTTGGCGGGGACAAGACGAACTGAAGCTTTCTTT.

The chain carries TRBV7-6 and TRBJ2-2; TRBD1 is a possible D gene (6 bases). Looked up from germline, CDR1 is SGHVS and CDR2 is FNYEAQ. This CDR3 is 15 amino acids long. V was trimmed by 5 bases and J by 5 bases, leaving 15 bases between them. The CDR3 spells CASSPPGQRTGELFF. The CDR3 DNA reads TGTGCCAGCAGCCCTCCGGGACAAAGGACCGGGGAGCTGTTTTTT.

The chain recombines TRBV15 with TRBJ2-3, with TRBD2 identical over 8 bases. The V gene's germline CDR1 is LNHNV and CDR2 YYDKDF (reference sequence). V was clipped by 3 bases and J by 0 bases; unmatched bases: 5. The CDR3 has 16 residues. For the CDR3, the DNA is TGTGCCACCAGCAGGCGGACTAGCCCTAGCACAGATACGCAGTATTTT. It yields the protein CATSRRTSPSTDTQYF.